The clone carrying this T cell receptor (beta chain) was observed once. Its target is unknown. The sample is drawn from a study of shared clonotypes between healthy human individuals. Study conclusions and caveats: Clonotype sharing among donors was thought likely to change with sequencing depth.

The CDR3 has 14 residues. CDR1 is SGHTA and CDR2 is FQGTGA in the germline V gene. V was cut by 3 bases and J by 5 bases, with 10 bases left in between. This table comes from immunoSEQ multiplex PCR, and its TCRdb copy is limited to in-frame clones, with some not included. The sample shows about 1 million clones, approximately 72% of them seen only once. This rearrangement joins TRBV7-3 to TRBJ2-2; no firm D call. The sequencing input was memory CD4+ T cells sorted from blood. Subset of the sample: CD45RA-negative fraction. This clonotype was obtained from a man aged 18-30 years in good health. The CDR3 sequence: CASSLSSATGELFF. CDR3 coding DNA: TGTGCCAGCAGCTTGAGTTCCGCAACCGGGGAGCTGTTTTTT.